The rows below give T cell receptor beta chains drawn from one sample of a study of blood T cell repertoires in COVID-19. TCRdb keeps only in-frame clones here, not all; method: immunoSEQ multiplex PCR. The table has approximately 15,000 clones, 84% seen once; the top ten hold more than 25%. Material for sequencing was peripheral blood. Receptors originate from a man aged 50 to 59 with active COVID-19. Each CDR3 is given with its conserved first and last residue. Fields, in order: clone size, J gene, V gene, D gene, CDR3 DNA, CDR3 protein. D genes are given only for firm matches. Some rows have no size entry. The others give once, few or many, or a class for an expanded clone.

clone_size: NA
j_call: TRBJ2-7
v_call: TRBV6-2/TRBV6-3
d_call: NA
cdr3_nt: TGTGCCAGCAGTTATAAGGCGGGAAGATACGAGCAGTACTTC
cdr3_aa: CASSYKAGRYEQYF

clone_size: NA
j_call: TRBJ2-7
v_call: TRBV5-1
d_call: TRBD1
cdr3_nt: TGCGCCAGCAGCTTAGGACAGGGGTTTACCTACGAGCAGTACTTC
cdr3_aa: CASSLGQGFTYEQYF

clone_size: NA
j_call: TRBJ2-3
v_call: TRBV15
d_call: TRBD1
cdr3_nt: TGTGCCACCAGCACCCCGGGACAGAGGATCCCAGATACGCAGTATTTT
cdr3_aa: CATSTPGQRIPDTQYF

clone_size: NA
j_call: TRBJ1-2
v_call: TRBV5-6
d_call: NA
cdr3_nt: TGTGCCAGCATCCAGGGGTATACTAGCTATGGCTACACCTTC
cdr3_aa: CASIQGYTSYGYTF

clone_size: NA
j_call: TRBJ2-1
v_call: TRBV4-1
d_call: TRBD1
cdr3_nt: TGCGCCAGCAGCCAAGGACAGGGGAATGAGCAGTTCTTC
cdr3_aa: CASSQGQGNEQFF

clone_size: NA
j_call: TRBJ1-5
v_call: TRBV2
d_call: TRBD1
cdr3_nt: TGTGCCAGCAGTGTCGGACAGGTCAATCAGCCCCAGCATTTT
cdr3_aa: CASSVGQVNQPQHF

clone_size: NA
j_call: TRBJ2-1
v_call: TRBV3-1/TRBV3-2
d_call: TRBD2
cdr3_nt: TGTGCCAGCAGCCAGGGACCCTGGGGCGCGGGAGGGCCCGAAGGAAATGAGCAGTTCTTC
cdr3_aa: CASSQGPWGAGGPEGNEQFF

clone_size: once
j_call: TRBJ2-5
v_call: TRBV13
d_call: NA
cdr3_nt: TGTGCCAGCAGCTTAGTGGGCGAGACCCAGTACTTC
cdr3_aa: CASSLVGETQYF

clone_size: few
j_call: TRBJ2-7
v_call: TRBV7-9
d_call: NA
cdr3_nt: TGTGCCGCCCGCCCGGACTCGTCCTACGAGCAGTACTTC
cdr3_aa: CAARPDSSYEQYF

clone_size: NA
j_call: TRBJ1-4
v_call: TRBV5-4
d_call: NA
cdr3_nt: TGTGCCAGCAGCGGACCGGGAGGTGAAAAACTGTTTTTT
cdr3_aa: CASSGPGGEKLFF

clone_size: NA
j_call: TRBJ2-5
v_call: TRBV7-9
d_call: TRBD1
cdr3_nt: TGTGCCAGCAGCTTAGGGCCAGGGGGTACCCAAGAGACCCAGTACTTC
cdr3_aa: CASSLGPGGTQETQYF

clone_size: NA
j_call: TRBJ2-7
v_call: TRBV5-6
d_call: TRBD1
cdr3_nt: TGTGCCAGCAGCGGGACAGTATCCTACGAGCAGTACTTC
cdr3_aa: CASSGTVSYEQYF

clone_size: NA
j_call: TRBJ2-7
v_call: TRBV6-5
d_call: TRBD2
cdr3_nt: TGTGCCAGCAGCGCGGGACTAGCTTCCGAGCAGTACTTC
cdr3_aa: CASSAGLASEQYF

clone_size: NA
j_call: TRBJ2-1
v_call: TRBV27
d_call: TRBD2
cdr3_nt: TGTGCCAGCAGTTTACTCCCGACTAGCGGGGGGGACAATGAGCAGTTCTTC
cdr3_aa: CASSLLPTSGGDNEQFF

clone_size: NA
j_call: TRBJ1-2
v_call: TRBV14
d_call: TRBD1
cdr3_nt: TGTGCCAGCAGCCCGGGACAGGGGAAGAATGGCTACACCTTC
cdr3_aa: CASSPGQGKNGYTF

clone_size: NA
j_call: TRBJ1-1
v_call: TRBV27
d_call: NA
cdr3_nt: TGTGCCAGCACGCGGGGGCTCGGCACTGAAGCTTTCTTT
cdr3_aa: CASTRGLGTEAFF

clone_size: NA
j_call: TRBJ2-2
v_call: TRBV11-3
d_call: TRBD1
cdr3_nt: TGTGCCAGCAGCCCGGACAGGGGTGGCACCGGGGAGCTGTTTTTT
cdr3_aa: CASSPDRGGTGELFF

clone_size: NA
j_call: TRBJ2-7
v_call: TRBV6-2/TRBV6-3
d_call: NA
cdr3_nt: TGTGCCAGCAGTCAAACGGACATCTACGAGCAGTACTTC
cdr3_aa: CASSQTDIYEQYF

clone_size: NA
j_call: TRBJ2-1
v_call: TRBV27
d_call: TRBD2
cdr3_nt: TGTGCCAGCGCCTTTGGGGCGGGAGGGCCGGTTGAGCAGTTCTTC
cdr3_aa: CASAFGAGGPVEQFF

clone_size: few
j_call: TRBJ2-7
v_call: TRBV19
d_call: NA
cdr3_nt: TGTGCCAGTAGTCCAAGCCCCTCGCGGGCCTCCTACGAGCAGTACTTC
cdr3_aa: CASSPSPSRASYEQYF

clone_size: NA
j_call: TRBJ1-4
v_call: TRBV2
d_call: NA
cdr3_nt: TGTGCCAGCAGATTAGGACTGGGCCTCAGCTTCGCAACTAATGAAAAACTGTTTTTT
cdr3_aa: CASRLGLGLSFATNEKLFF

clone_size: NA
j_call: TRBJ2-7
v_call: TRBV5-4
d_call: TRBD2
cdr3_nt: TGTGCCAGCAGCGCTCCGGGAGGTCAATACGAGCAGTACTTC
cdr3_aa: CASSAPGGQYEQYF

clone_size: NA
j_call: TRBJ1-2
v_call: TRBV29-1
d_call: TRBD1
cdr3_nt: TGCAGCGTTGGCGGACAGGGGGGTTATGGCTACACCTTC
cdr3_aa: CSVGGQGGYGYTF

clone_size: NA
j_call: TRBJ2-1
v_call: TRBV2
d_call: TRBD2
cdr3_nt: TGTGCCAGCAGTGGGACTAGCGGGAGGTGGAATGAGCAGTTCTTC
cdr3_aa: CASSGTSGRWNEQFF

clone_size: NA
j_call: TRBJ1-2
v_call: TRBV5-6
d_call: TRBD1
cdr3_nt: TGTGCCAGCAGTACCGGACAGGGGGCGCCTGGCTACACCTTC
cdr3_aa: CASSTGQGAPGYTF

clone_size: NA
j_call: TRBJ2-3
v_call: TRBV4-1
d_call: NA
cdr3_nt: TGCGCCAGCAGCCTGGGGCCGGTCACAGATACGCAGTATTTT
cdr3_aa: CASSLGPVTDTQYF

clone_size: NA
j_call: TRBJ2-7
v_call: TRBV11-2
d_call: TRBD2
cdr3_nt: TGTGCCAGCAGCTTAGCCCCGGGAGGTTTCGAGCAGTACTTC
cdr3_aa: CASSLAPGGFEQYF

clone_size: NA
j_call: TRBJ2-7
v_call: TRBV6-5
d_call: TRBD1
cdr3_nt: TGTGCCAGCAGAACAGGGGGCTACGAGCAGTACTTC
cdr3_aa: CASRTGGYEQYF

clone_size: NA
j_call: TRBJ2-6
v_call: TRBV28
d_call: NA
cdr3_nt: TGTGCCAGCAGCCTACATACGGCGGGGTTTGAGAGCTCTGGGGCCAACGTCCTGACTTTC
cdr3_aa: CASSLHTAGFESSGANVLTF

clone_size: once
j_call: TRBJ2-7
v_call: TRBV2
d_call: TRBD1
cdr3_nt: TGTGCCAGCAGTACAGGGGACGAGCAGTACTTC
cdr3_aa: CASSTGDEQYF

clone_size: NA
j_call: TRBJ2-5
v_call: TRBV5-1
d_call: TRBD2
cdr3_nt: TGCGCCAGCAGCTCGGGGGGAGGAGAGACCCAGTACTTC
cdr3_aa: CASSSGGGETQYF